This T cell receptor beta chain was obtained from a study of cytomegalovirus exposure and HLA in healthy donors. Study summary: Earlier sequencing of about 179 million T cells yielded around 120 million unique TCR beta sequences. Findings and caveats of the study: Common viral pathogens were later found to be apparently linked to several of the most significant clusters. According to an earlier analysis, most TCR beta V segments yielded productive rearrangements about 87% or about 30% of the time. The authors later linked a missense DCLRE1C variant to TCR beta V- and J-gene trimming.

This clone was observed a single time. Its antigen is undetermined. The CDR3 extends over 14 amino acids. V lost 1 base and J 7 bases, leaving 13 bases between the germline ends. Germline values: CDR1 SGHTA, CDR2 FQGNSA. This PCR relied on a set of 60 Vbeta primers and 13 Jbeta primers. This table comes from immunoSEQ multiplex PCR, and its TCRdb copy is limited to in-frame clones, with some not included. The table has 160,000 or so clones, over 60% seen once. The rearrangement links TRBV7-2 to TRBJ2-5; possible D gene TRBD2, 5 bases. The sequence came from a man aged 40-55 years in good health and CMV-seronegative. The sample was PBMCs. CDR3 DNA sequence: TGTGCCAGCAGCTTAGAAGTGGGTCGGGGGACCCAGTACTTC. Its protein is CASSLEVGRGTQYF.